Each of the 11 T cell receptor beta chains below was sequenced from the same sample in a study of control samples from healthy donors and cancer patients. Clones were sequenced by immunoSEQ multiplex PCR, and TCRdb holds only the in-frame ones, with some missing. The sample lists about 130,000 clones; 70% to 90% were seen once. Sequencing was carried out using blood. The receptor set was obtained from a man aged 45-60 years in good health.

This rearrangement joins TRBV7-9 to TRBJ2-2; no definite D call. Germline values: CDR1 SEHNR, CDR2 FQNEAQ (reference sequence). The CDR3 covers 14 residues. V lost 5 bases and J lost 2, with 9 bases in between. The CDR3 sequence: CASSLRHNTGELFF. CDR3 nucleotide sequence: TGTGCCAGCAGCCTCCGACACAACACCGGGGAGCTGTTTTTT. The full variable domain, completed using reference TRBV7-9 and TRBJ2-2, is DTGVSQNPRHKITKRGQNVTFRCDPISEHNRLYWYRQTLGQGPEFLTYFQNEAQLEKSRLLSDRFSAERPKGSFSTLEIQRTEQGDSAMYLCASSLRHNTGELFFGEGSRLTVL.

The V and J genes are TRBV24-1 and TRBJ2-2, with 10 bases aligning to TRBD2. This CDR3 is 17 amino acids long. From germline, CDR1 is KGHDR and CDR2 SFDVKD. Trimming removed 5 bases from V and 6 bases from J; junction bases left unmatched: 11. CDR3 bases: TGTGCCACCAGTGTGGCTAGCGGGGGCCAGAGAGCCGGGGAGCTGTTTTTT. Its translation: CATSVASGGQRAGELFF.

The rearrangement joins TRBV5-1 to TRBJ2-2; 7 nucleotides line up with TRBD2. The CDR3 is 15 amino acids. Trimming removed 4 bases from V and 7 bases from J; junction bases left unmatched: 10. CDR1 is SGHRS, CDR2 YFSETQ, per germline. The CDR3 sequence: CASSPTSGGFGELFF. The CDR3 nucleotides are TGCGCCAGCAGCCCCACGTCCGGGGGGTTCGGGGAGCTGTTTTTT.

This chain uses TRBV4-1 with TRBJ2-7; D tentatively reads TRBD1 or TRBD2 (6 bases each). V lost 4 bases and J 0 bases, leaving 16 bases between the germline ends. The germline CDR1 and CDR2 sequences are MGHRA and YSYEKL. This CDR3 is built from 16 residues. The CDR3 DNA sequence: TGCGCCAGCAGCCCTCTCGGGGGCTCGGACTCCTACGAGCAGTACTTC. This sequence encodes CASSPLGGSDSYEQYF.

This chain joins TRBV28 and TRBJ2-1; a weak D match, TRBD2 (7 bases). V shed 3 bases and J shed 3 bases, with 15 bases lying between them. Germline loops: CDR1 MDHEN, CDR2 SYDVKM. This CDR3 contains 16 residues. The CDR3 sequence is CASSFRGAPLYNEQFF. CDR3 DNA sequence: TGTGCCAGCAGTTTTCGGGGGGCCCCCCTCTACAATGAGCAGTTCTTC.

This chain links TRBV19 with TRBJ1-4; no firm D call. The germline CDR1 and CDR2 sequences are LNHDA and SQIVND (reference sequence). Trimming left V 5 bases short and J 4 bases short, with 5 bases between. The CDR3 is 12 amino acids. The CDR3 sequence is CASSGYNEKLFF. CDR3 nucleotides: TGTGCCAGTAGTGGATATAATGAAAAACTGTTTTTT.

This chain links TRBV5-4 with TRBJ1-2; the match to TRBD1 covers 7 bases. The V segment lost 3 bases and the J segment 4 bases; nucleotides outside the gene matches: 3. Germline loops: CDR1 SGHNT, CDR2 YYREEE (reference sequence). This CDR3 has 13 residues. The DNA of the CDR3 is TGTGCCAGCAGCTCAGGGGGTTCCTATGGCTACACCTTC. Translating it yields CASSSGGSYGYTF.

The V call is TRBV5-5, the J call TRBJ2-7; a weak D match, TRBD2 (5 bases). The CDR3 spans 15 residues. CDR1 is SGHKS and CDR2 is YYEKEE in the germline V gene (reference sequence). The V end lost 4 bases, the J end lost 0 bases, and 14 bases lay between the germline ends. The CDR3 is CASSPTLGSSYEQYF. CDR3 nucleotides: TGTGCCAGCAGCCCGACCCTGGGGAGCTCCTACGAGCAGTACTTC. The whole variable domain, filled in from reference TRBV5-5 and TRBJ2-7, reads DAGVTQSPTHLIKTRGQQVTLRCSPISGHKSVSWYQQVLGQGPQFIFQYYEKEERGRGNFPDRFSARQFPNYSSELNVNALLLGDSALYLCASSPTLGSSYEQYFGPGTRLTVT.

The genes are TRBV27 and TRBJ2-2; 8 bases map to TRBD1. Looked up from germline, CDR1 is MNHEY and CDR2 is SMNVEV (reference sequence). CDR3 size: 15 residues. V lost 8 bases to trimming and J lost 4 bases; unmatched junction nucleotides: 9. CDR3 sequence: CASRLDRAGTGELFF. In nucleotides, the CDR3 is TGTGCCAGCCGATTGGACAGGGCGGGCACCGGGGAGCTGTTTTTT.

This chain links TRBV19 with TRBJ2-3; 9 positions agree with TRBD1. There are 14 residues in the CDR3. Germline lookup yields CDR1 LNHDA and CDR2 SQIVND (reference sequence). V lost 4 bases to trimming and J lost 8 bases; unmatched junction nucleotides: 7. In nucleotides, the CDR3 is TGTGCCAGTAGTACTCGACAGGGGGTGGGTACGCAGTATTTT. The encoded protein is CASSTRQGVGTQYF.

The J gene is TRBJ2-5, the V gene TRBV13; 10 bases fit TRBD1. V shed 2 bases and J 3 bases; nucleotides not matched to a gene: 9. This CDR3 is 17 amino acids long. Per germline, CDR1 PRHDT and CDR2 FYEKMQ (reference sequence). This CDR3 is CASSLLRDRGYEETQYF. In DNA, the CDR3 is TGTGCCAGCAGCTTACTCCGGGACAGGGGTTATGAAGAGACCCAGTACTTC.